The 8 T cell receptor beta chains presented below share a single source sample, sequenced in a study of response to subunit inactivated influenza vaccine. TCRdb redid the calling of the RT-PCR reads with MiXCR, one entry per CDR3 protein. Among about 570,000 distinct CDR3 sequences listed, around 11% were seen once. This sample also appeared in a second study, on T cells expressing NK-cell markers. Per that paper: Libraries used 5'RACE template switching adding universal primer site and UMIs.

Sequencing was performed on PBMCs from blood, taken on the day of vaccination. Every receptor here comes from a man in his fifties who received an inactivated influenza vaccine.

The V call is TRBV20-1, the J call TRBJ2-5; TRBD2 matches at 11 bases. Germline V gene data show CDR1 as DFQATT and CDR2 as SNEGSKA (reference sequence). This CDR3 comprises 17 residues. Trimming removed 2 bases from V and 5 bases from J; junction bases left unmatched: 13. The CDR3 spells CSARPLGLAGGGETQYF. The CDR3 DNA reads as TGCAGTGCTAGACCCCTGGGGCTAGCGGGAGGTGGCGAGACCCAGTACTTC.

This clonotype was counted between two and nine times. The rearrangement uses TRBV3-1 and TRBJ2-7; 14 bases fit TRBD2. The CDR3 has 17 residues. The V gene's germline CDR1 is LGHDT and CDR2 YNNKEL (reference sequence). V lost 4 bases and J lost 2; bases outside the gene matches: 7. Written as DNA, the CDR3 is TGTGCCAGCAGCCTAGGCGGGACTAGCGGGAGAACCTACGAGCAGTACTTC. It encodes CASSLGGTSGRTYEQYF.

This clonotype was observed a few times. This chain connects TRBV27 to TRBJ2-5; D gene ambiguous. The CDR3 covers 16 residues. V dropped 2 bases and J dropped 2 bases, with 15 bases sitting between them. The germline V gene encodes CDR1 MNHEY and CDR2 SMNVEV (reference sequence). The CDR3 is CASSLRRTVGQETQYF. CDR3 in DNA: TGTGCCAGCAGTTTACGCCGAACCGTTGGGCAAGAGACCCAGTACTTC.

In this sample, this clonotype turned up many times. V and J are TRBV7-7 and TRBJ2-3; D is unclear. V was trimmed by 5 bases and J by 1 base, leaving 13 bases between them. There are 15 residues in the CDR3. Germline values: CDR1 SSHAT, CDR2 FNYEAQ (reference sequence). CDR3 sequence (DNA): TGTGCCAGCAGCCCCGGGCTAGAGGGCACAGATACGCAGTATTTT. This translates into CASSPGLEGTDTQYF.

The V and J genes are TRBV24-1 and TRBJ2-2; the match to TRBD2 covers 11 bases. V was pared by 1 base and J by 5 bases, with 2 bases of the junction left unmatched. Germline lookup yields CDR1 KGHDR and CDR2 SFDVKD. The CDR3 is 16 residues long. The CDR3: CATSDFGTSGTGELFF. The CDR3 DNA follows: TGTGCCACCAGTGATTTTGGGACTAGCGGAACCGGGGAGCTGTTTTTT.

This clonotype appeared a few times. The chain uses TRBV20-1 and TRBJ2-5; D may be TRBD2 (6 bases). Trimming stripped 1 base from V and 0 bases from J, with 15 bases between. The CDR3 sequence is 16 residues long. Germline-derived CDR1 and CDR2 are DFQATT and SNEGSKA (reference sequence). CDR3 amino acids: CSARGTARTNQETQYF. The CDR3 region has the DNA TGCAGTGCTAGAGGTACGGCCCGGACTAACCAAGAGACCCAGTACTTC.

There are many counts of this clonotype. The gene calls are TRBV14 and TRBJ1-4; D is possibly TRBD1 (6 bases). The CDR3 runs to 17 residues. V was clipped by 3 bases and J by 7 bases, with 21 bases between them. The germline V gene has CDR1 SGHDN and CDR2 FVKESK. The CDR3 DNA follows: TGTGCCAGCAGCCATGACCGGGCCACGATAGGGGGTGAAAAACTGTTTTTT. Translating it yields CASSHDRATIGGEKLFF. The full variable domain, in which reference TRBV14 and TRBJ1-4 provide the parts outside the CDR3, is EAGVTQFPSHSVIEKGQTVTLRCDPISGHDNLYWYRRVMGKEIKFLLHFVKESKQDESGMPNNRFLAERTGGTYSTLKVQPAELEDSGVYFCASSHDRATIGGEKLFFGSGTQLSVL.

With respect to this clonotype: A single base separates this from a much larger clone, so it may be a read error. The chain joins TRBV29-1 to TRBJ2-2; TRBD1 matches 8 bases. V lost 5 bases and J lost 1; bases outside the gene matches: 9. CDR1 is SQVTM and CDR2 is ANQGSEA in the germline V gene. This CDR3 comprises 16 residues. The CDR3 nucleotides are TGCAGCGTTAAAAAAAGAGGGACAGGGAACACCGGGGAGCTGTTTTTT. Protein product: CSVKKRGTGNTGELFF.